The 28 T cell receptor beta chains presented below share a single source sample, sequenced in a study of PD-L1 blockade in urothelial cancer (TCRdb year 2017). To prepare the library, the immunoSEQ multiplex PCR assay was applied. Sourced from immuneACCESS, this table was stored by TCRdb with only in-frame sequences that have V and J called. A share of the clones is absent; for the studies checked, an unresolved V gene accounts for under half, and the remainder has no known explanation. The sample table records about 37,000 clones; approximately 83% of these occur just once. Roughly 18% of the sample rests with the top ten. The sequenced sample was PBMCs, obtained around atezolizumab (anti-PD-L1) treatment. The receptor source for this set is a man aged 55 to 70 with urothelial cancer.

V is TRBV20-1 and J is TRBJ2-7; D is perhaps TRBD1 (5 bases). The germline V gene has CDR1 DFQATT and CDR2 SNEGSKA (reference sequence). Deletions cut 6 bases from V and 4 bases from J, with 10 bases between. The CDR3 runs to 11 residues. This chain's CDR3 is CSALQGYEQYF. In DNA form, the CDR3 reads TGCAGTGCCCTTCAGGGATACGAGCAGTACTTC.

This clone was detected once. The rearrangement links TRBV5-1 to TRBJ2-4, with D maybe TRBD1 (5 bases). The germline CDR1 and CDR2 sequences are SGHRS and YFSETQ. The CDR3 loop spans 16 amino acids. V shed 4 bases and J shed 1 base, with 15 bases lying between them. CDR3 sequence reads: CASSQKGRAAKNIQYF. The CDR3 region has the DNA TGCGCCAGCAGCCAGAAGGGCAGGGCGGCCAAAAACATTCAGTACTTC.

This clone was detected only once. The rearrangement joins TRBV14 to TRBJ2-5; TRBD1 matches 9 bases. Unmatched junction bases numbered 4, after V lost 4 bases and J lost 7 bases. The length of the CDR3 is 13 residues. Germline assignment: CDR1 SGHDN and CDR2 FVKESK. The CDR3 reads CASSPGQGLTQYF. DNA of the CDR3: TGTGCCAGCAGCCCGGGACAGGGATTGACCCAGTACTTC.

The V call is TRBV5-1, the J call TRBJ2-7; TRBD2 is a possible D gene (8 bases). This CDR3 region has 15 residues. Trimming removed 4 bases at V and 9 bases at J, with 23 bases between. Germline CDR1 and CDR2: SGHRS and YFSETQ. The CDR3: CASSPEDRRRGGQYF. Written as DNA, the CDR3 is TGCGCCAGCAGCCCCGAGGACAGGAGACGGGGGGGGCAGTACTTC.

This clone was recorded only once. The V gene is TRBV18, the J gene TRBJ1-3; D is unclear. CDR3 length: 14 amino acids. V lost 1 base to trimming and J lost 8 bases, with 12 bases between them. From germline, CDR1 is KGHSH and CDR2 LQKENI. The CDR3 loop is CASSPLYTEDTIYF. Written as DNA, the CDR3 is TGTGCCAGCTCACCACTTTACACGGAGGACACCATATATTTT.

J is TRBJ1-1 and V is TRBV5-1, with D maybe TRBD1 (5 bases). Germline loops: CDR1 SGHRS, CDR2 YFSETQ. The CDR3 runs 14 residues. V dropped 6 bases and J dropped 0 bases, with 12 bases sitting between them. The CDR3 spells CASKAGQLNTEAFF. In DNA, the CDR3 is TGCGCCAGCAAGGCCGGACAATTGAACACTGAAGCTTTCTTT. The full variable domain, completed using reference TRBV5-1 and TRBJ1-1, is KAGVTQTPRYLIKTRGQQVTLSCSPISGHRSVSWYQQTPGQGLQFLFEYFSETQRNKGNFPGRFSGRQFSNSRSEMNVSTLELGDSALYLCASKAGQLNTEAFFGQGTRLTVV.

This chain connects TRBV29-1 to TRBJ1-1; 7 bases align to TRBD1. The CDR3 has 11 residues. V lost 6 bases and J lost 7; bases outside the gene matches: 5. Per germline, CDR1 SQVTM and CDR2 ANQGSEA. CDR3 DNA sequence: TGCAGCGTAAGACAGGGCAGTGAAGCTTTCTTT. Its translation: CSVRQGSEAFF.

The chain links TRBV5-4 to TRBJ2-5, with 9 bases lining up with TRBD1. CDR3 size: 15 residues. Unmatched junction bases numbered 7, after V lost 4 bases and J lost 3 bases. Germline CDR1 SGHNT, CDR2 YYREEE (reference sequence). The CDR3 sequence: CASSDTGGLKETQYF. DNA of the CDR3: TGTGCCAGCAGCGATACAGGGGGCCTAAAAGAGACCCAGTACTTC.

This clone was observed a few times. The chain recombines TRBV30 with TRBJ1-2; D perhaps matches TRBD1 (6 bases). Looked up from germline, CDR1 is GTSNPN and CDR2 is SVGIG (reference sequence). There are 15 residues in the CDR3. Trimming shortened V by 1 base and J by 4 bases, and 16 bases separated the two germline ends. The CDR3 sequence: CAWSANPTGGYGYTF. CDR3 nucleotides: TGTGCCTGGAGTGCAAACCCGACAGGAGGCTATGGCTACACCTTC.

The V gene is TRBV7-2, the J gene TRBJ2-4; maybe TRBD1 (5 bases). Trimming took 8 bases from V and 0 from J, leaving 23 bases between them. Germline lookup yields CDR1 SGHTA and CDR2 FQGNSA. The CDR3 runs 18 residues. The CDR3 spells CASALHVKGNVAKNIQYF. CDR3 in DNA: TGTGCCAGCGCCCTCCACGTGAAGGGGAACGTAGCCAAAAACATTCAGTACTTC. The full variable domain, its missing parts supplied by reference TRBV7-2 and TRBJ2-4, is GAGVSQSPSNKVTEKGKDVELRCDPISGHTALYWYRQSLGQGLEFLIYFQGNSAPDKSGLPSDRFSAERTGGSVSTLTIQRTQQEDSAVYLCASALHVKGNVAKNIQYFGAGTRLSVL.

The CDR3 coding sequence is TGTGCCAGCAACGTCCGGGACAGTAACTATGGCTACACCTTC. Translation gives CASNVRDSNYGYTF. The gene calls are TRBV19 and TRBJ1-2, with 7 bases aligning to TRBD1. This CDR3 is 14 amino acids long. Looked up from germline, CDR1 is LNHDA and CDR2 is SQIVND (reference sequence). V dropped 9 bases and J dropped 1; count of bases not matched to a gene: 8.

This clone has just a few counts. The V and J genes are TRBV5-1 and TRBJ2-3, with D possibly TRBD1 on 6 matching bases. Germline loops: CDR1 SGHRS, CDR2 YFSETQ. This CDR3 has 15 residues. Trimming took 4 bases from V and 0 from J, leaving 12 bases between them. The CDR3: CASSPDSRSTDTQYF. In nucleotides, the CDR3 is TGCGCCAGCAGCCCGGACAGCCGCAGCACAGATACGCAGTATTTT.

The chain has TRBV19 and TRBJ1-2; 10 bases match TRBD1. CDR3 length: 16 residues. J was trimmed by 5 bases and V by 6 bases; bases with no gene match: 12. The germline gives CDR1 LNHDA, CDR2 SQIVND (reference sequence). The CDR3 nucleotides read TGTGCCAGTAGAGGGACAGGGGACCGGACCCCATATGGCTACACCTTC. Protein: CASRGTGDRTPYGYTF.

This sequence joins TRBV13 and TRBJ2-5; no clear D. Germline V gene sequence: CDR1 PRHDT, CDR2 FYEKMQ (reference sequence). CDR3 length: 14 amino acids. The ends were cut back, 5 bases at V and 0 bases at J, with 10 bases in the middle. CDR3: CASSIKEYQETQYF. Here the CDR3 DNA reads TGTGCCAGCAGCATAAAGGAGTACCAAGAGACCCAGTACTTC. Variable domain in full (rest from reference TRBV13 and TRBJ2-5): AAGVIQSPRHLIKEKRETATLKCYPIPRHDTVYWYQQGPGQDPQFLISFYEKMQSDKGSIPDRFSAQQFSDYHSELNMSSLELGDSALYFCASSIKEYQETQYFGPGTRLLVL.

A few counts support this clone. The chain carries TRBV28 and TRBJ2-1, with 11 bases identical to TRBD2. This CDR3 is 19 amino acids long. Germline V CDR1 and CDR2: MDHEN, SYDVKM. J lost 4 bases, V lost 4 bases, and 15 bases had no gene match. CDR3 amino acids: CASSSTRFLTSGRYNEQFF. The CDR3 nucleotides are TGTGCCAGCAGTTCGACCCGATTCCTAACTAGCGGGAGATACAATGAGCAGTTCTTC. The full variable domain, rest sourced from reference TRBV28 and TRBJ2-1, is DVKVTQSSRYLVKRTGEKVFLECVQDMDHENMFWYRQDPGLGLRLIYFSYDVKMKEKGDIPEGYSVSREKKERFSLILESASTNQTSMYLCASSSTRFLTSGRYNEQFFGPGTRLTVL.

The V gene is TRBV28, the J gene TRBJ2-7; D might be TRBD1 (6 bases). This CDR3 region has 13 residues. Between the trimmed V and J ends, which lost 4 bases and 2 bases, there was a span of 9 bases. CDR1 and CDR2 (germline): MDHEN, SYDVKM. The DNA for the CDR3 is TGTGCCAGCAGTTCAACAGGGCCCTACGAGCAGTACTTC. Translating it yields CASSSTGPYEQYF. Using reference TRBV28 and TRBJ2-7 for the parts outside the CDR3, the full variable domain is DVKVTQSSRYLVKRTGEKVFLECVQDMDHENMFWYRQDPGLGLRLIYFSYDVKMKEKGDIPEGYSVSREKKERFSLILESASTNQTSMYLCASSSTGPYEQYFGPGTRLTVT.

The genes are TRBV19 and TRBJ2-7; TRBD2 matches at 10 bases. Looked up from germline, CDR1 is LNHDA and CDR2 is SQIVND (reference sequence). V trimming: 4 bases; J trimming: 2 bases; junction bases outside the gene matches: 14. This CDR3 contains 18 residues. The CDR3: CASSNQFGTSEDTYEQYF. The CDR3 DNA sequence: TGTGCCAGTAGTAACCAGTTCGGGACTAGCGAGGATACCTACGAGCAGTACTTC.

There are a few counts of this clone. The chain joins TRBV11-1 to TRBJ2-3; D ambiguous. V was shortened by 6 bases and J by 1 base, with 8 bases between the two germline ends. The CDR3 sequence is 13 residues long. Germline V lookup: CDR1 SGHAT, CDR2 FQDESV (reference sequence). The DNA of the CDR3 is TGTGCCAGCAGGGGCCCACGCACAGATACGCAGTATTTT. Residues: CASRGPRTDTQYF.

The chain uses TRBV28 and TRBJ2-3, with TRBD2 matching 10 bases. The CDR3 spans 18 residues. The germline gives CDR1 MDHEN, CDR2 SYDVKM. DNA of the CDR3: TGTGCTCACCGTTCCCATTCCGAGCGGGGGGGCCGAACAGATACGCAGTATTTT. Translation: CAHRSHSERGGRTDTQYF.

This clone was detected once. The chain couples TRBV5-6 to TRBJ1-1; D unclear. Trimming stripped 4 bases from V and 1 base from J, with 20 bases between. Germline CDR1 reads SGHDT; CDR2 reads YYEEEE. The CDR3 extends over 17 amino acids. Written as DNA, the CDR3 is TGTGCCAGCAGCCCCACCAGGAGGGAAAGAGGGAACACTGAAGCTTTCTTT. Encoded protein: CASSPTRRERGNTEAFF.

V gene TRBV10-3 combines with J gene TRBJ2-2; 9 positions match TRBD1. CDR3 size: 16 residues. With V trimmed by 3 bases and J by 3 bases, 5 bases remained unmatched. The germline V gene encodes CDR1 ENHRY and CDR2 SYGVKD. CDR3 loop: CAISDPGTGYTGELFF. DNA for the CDR3: TGTGCCATCAGTGACCCCGGGACAGGGTACACCGGGGAGCTGTTTTTT.

V is TRBV7-9 and J is TRBJ2-1; D perhaps matches TRBD2 (5 bases). Germline V gene lookup returns CDR1 SEHNR and CDR2 FQNEAQ (reference sequence). With 5 bases removed from V and 6 bases from J, the gap between germline ends came to 11 bases. The CDR3 consists of 13 residues. This chain's CDR3 is CASSDGLANEQFF. CDR3 DNA sequence: TGTGCCAGCAGCGACGGGCTAGCCAATGAGCAGTTCTTC.

The J gene is TRBJ1-2, the V gene TRBV10-3; 7 bases are a match to TRBD1. CDR1 is ENHRY and CDR2 is SYGVKD in the germline V gene. V lost 2 bases, J lost 8 bases, and 5 bases stayed unmatched. This CDR3 spans 13 amino acids. CDR3 sequence reads: CAISEDRARGYTF. CDR3 nucleotide sequence: TGTGCCATCAGTGAGGACAGGGCTCGGGGCTACACCTTC.

The CDR3 is CASSEASSGGAIDTQYF. CDR3 nucleotide sequence: TGTGCCAGCAGCGAAGCCTCTAGCGGGGGGGCGATAGATACGCAGTATTTT. The V gene is TRBV5-4, the J gene TRBJ2-3; 12 nucleotides match TRBD2. The germline gives CDR1 SGHNT, CDR2 YYREEE (reference sequence). V lost 4 bases and J lost 5; bases outside the gene matches: 11. This CDR3 has 17 residues.

Here the CDR3 reads CASSLGGSQVGSGNTIYF. CDR3 in DNA: TGCGCCAGCAGCTTGGGAGGGTCGCAGGTGGGCTCTGGAAACACCATATATTTT. The chain joins TRBV5-1 to TRBJ1-3; D uncertain. The CDR3 contains 18 residues. V shed 0 bases and J shed 0 bases, with 16 bases lying between them. Germline V gives CDR1 SGHRS, CDR2 YFSETQ.

The chain uses TRBV28 and TRBJ1-3; possible D gene TRBD1, 6 bases. The V gene lost 5 bases and the J gene lost 0 bases, with 11 bases spanning the gap. Germline CDR1 reads MDHEN; CDR2 reads SYDVKM. CDR3 length: 15 amino acids. The CDR3 DNA sequence: TGTGCCAGCAGTGGGGGCTTCAGCTCTGGAAACACCATATATTTT. As protein: CASSGGFSSGNTIYF.

V gene TRBV9 combines with J gene TRBJ2-5, with 15 bases that match TRBD2. CDR1 is SGDLS and CDR2 is YYNGEE in the germline V gene. Unmatched junction bases numbered 2, after V lost 4 bases and J lost 4 bases. The length of the CDR3 is 15 residues. In DNA form, the CDR3 reads TGTGCCAGCAGCTTGGGACTAGCGGGAGGAGAGACCCAGTACTTC. It codes for CASSLGLAGGETQYF.

Regarding this clone: Other DNA sequences in the same sample also yield this CDR3. The chain has TRBV19 and TRBJ2-5; 11 positions match TRBD1. Germline V CDR1 and CDR2: LNHDA, SQIVND (reference sequence). Losses at the gene ends were 2 bases for V and 1 base for J; bases not matched to a gene: 3. The CDR3 is 16 amino acids. The CDR3 loop reads CASSISGQGAQETQYF. The DNA for the CDR3 is TGTGCCAGTAGTATATCTGGACAGGGGGCCCAAGAGACCCAGTACTTC.